These 10 T cell receptor beta chains originate from one sample sequenced in a study of CD8 T cells in Susac syndrome. RNA amounts of roughly 0.45 to 1 ug underwent reverse transcription with random hexamers. TCRdb redid the calling of the immunoSEQ multiplex PCR reads with MiXCR, one entry per CDR3 protein. The table lists roughly 200,000 distinct CDR3 sequences, 85% to 95% of them singletons. Material for sequencing was CD4+ T cells from PBMCs. Receptors originate from a human donor with multiple sclerosis.

The chain carries TRBV9 and TRBJ2-1; D unclear. Per germline, CDR1 SGDLS and CDR2 YYNGEE. Trimming stripped 2 bases from V and 0 bases from J, with 12 bases between. This CDR3 has 16 amino acids. CDR3 DNA: TGTGCCAGCAGCGTCGGGCCGATAAGCTCCTACAATGAGCAGTTCTTC. This encodes CASSVGPISSYNEQFF. The full variable domain, completed using reference TRBV9 and TRBJ2-1, is DSGVTQTPKHLITATGQRVTLRCSPRSGDLSVYWYQQSLDQGLQFLIQYYNGEERAKGNILERFSAQQFPDLHSELNLSSLELGDSALYFCASSVGPISSYNEQFFGPGTRLTVL.

This rearrangement joins TRBV5-4 to TRBJ2-3, with D hard to call. Germline loops: CDR1 SGHNT, CDR2 YYREEE (reference sequence). The CDR3 is 14 residues long. The V and J ends lost 0 bases and 5 bases respectively, with 10 bases between them. The CDR3 loop reads CASSLAPPKDTQYF. In DNA form, the CDR3 reads TGTGCCAGCAGCTTGGCCCCCCCAAAAGATACGCAGTATTTT. The full variable domain, its missing parts supplied by reference TRBV5-4 and TRBJ2-3, is ETGVTQSPTHLIKTRGQQVTLRCSSQSGHNTVSWYQQALGQGPQFIFQYYREEENGRGNFPPRFSGLQFPNYSSELNVNALELDDSALYLCASSLAPPKDTQYFGPGTRLTVL.

The chain combines TRBV6-6 with TRBJ1-1; weak D call: TRBD1 (6 bases). The CDR3 loop spans 15 amino acids. Trimming removed 6 bases from V and 0 bases from J, with 14 bases in between. Germline V gene lookup returns CDR1 MNHNY and CDR2 SVGAGI (reference sequence). The CDR3 region has the DNA TGTGCCAGCAGCCACGAGGGGGGGATGAACACTGAAGCTTTCTTT. Encoded protein: CASSHEGGMNTEAFF.

The chain couples TRBV30 to TRBJ2-5; the D gene could be TRBD1 or TRBD2 (6 bases each). The germline V gene has CDR1 GTSNPN and CDR2 SVGIG (reference sequence). This CDR3 is built from 12 residues. Trimming removed 1 base from V and 4 bases from J, with 7 bases in between. CDR3 protein: CAWSEGGETQYF. In DNA form, the CDR3 reads TGTGCCTGGAGTGAGGGGGGAGAGACCCAGTACTTC.

The J gene is TRBJ1-5, the V gene TRBV5-1; TRBD1 aligns across 9 bases. This CDR3 is 15 amino acids long. J gave up 3 bases and V 3 bases, and 4 bases lay outside the gene matches. Germline V gene lookup returns CDR1 SGHRS and CDR2 YFSETQ. The CDR3 nucleotides read TGCGCCAGCAGCTCGACAGGGGGTGTCAATCAGCCCCAGCATTTT. This translates into CASSSTGGVNQPQHF.

This chain links TRBV9 with TRBJ1-3; possibly TRBD1 for D (5 bases). This CDR3 is built from 15 residues. V lost 3 bases, J lost 9 bases, and 19 bases lay in between. CDR1 and CDR2 from the germline V gene are SGDLS and YYNGEE. CDR3 nucleotides: TGTGCCAGCAGCGCGGGGACTGCCGTTGGGGGCACCATATATTTT. Translating gives CASSAGTAVGGTIYF.

The genes are TRBV20-1 and TRBJ2-1; 9 bases are shared with TRBD1. Germline V gives CDR1 DFQATT, CDR2 SNEGSKA (reference sequence). V was clipped by 5 bases and J by 8 bases; unmatched bases: 7. There are 13 residues in the CDR3. This CDR3 reads CSALDRGNDEQFF. The CDR3 DNA reads TGCAGTGCTTTGGACAGGGGAAACGATGAGCAGTTCTTC.

The chain couples TRBV9 to TRBJ2-3; no reliable D call. The germline gives CDR1 SGDLS, CDR2 YYNGEE. Deletions cut 1 base from V and 2 bases from J, with 14 bases between. CDR3 length equals 16 residues. CDR3 sequence: CASSVMLVSPTDTQYF. CDR3 nucleotides: TGTGCCAGCAGCGTAATGTTGGTTAGCCCCACAGATACGCAGTATTTT.

Only one count was recorded for this clonotype. This rearrangement joins TRBV30 to TRBJ1-1; D uncertain. The CDR3 covers 16 residues. Germline V CDR1 and CDR2: GTSNPN, SVGIG (reference sequence). The ends were cut back, 0 bases at V and 0 bases at J, with 14 bases in the middle. CDR3 sequence (DNA): TGTGCCTGGAGTGTAAACGGCTTCGGGTTGAACACTGAAGCTTTCTTT. It encodes CAWSVNGFGLNTEAFF. The complete variable domain, with remaining parts taken from reference TRBV30 and TRBJ1-1, reads SQTIHQWPATLVQPVGSPLSLECTVEGTSNPNLYWYRQAAGRGLQLLFYSVGIGQISSEVPQNLSASRPQDRQFILSSKKLLLSDSGFYLCAWSVNGFGLNTEAFFGQGTRLTVV.

The rearrangement links TRBV20-1 to TRBJ2-1; possibly TRBD1 or TRBD2 for D (5 bases each). The CDR3 spans 12 residues. Germline V lookup: CDR1 DFQATT, CDR2 SNEGSKA (reference sequence). The V end lost 6 bases, the J end lost 8 bases, and 14 bases lay between the germline ends. CDR3 sequence reads: CSARVEGYEQFF. The CDR3 coding sequence is TGCAGTGCGCGGGTTGAGGGGTATGAGCAGTTCTTC.